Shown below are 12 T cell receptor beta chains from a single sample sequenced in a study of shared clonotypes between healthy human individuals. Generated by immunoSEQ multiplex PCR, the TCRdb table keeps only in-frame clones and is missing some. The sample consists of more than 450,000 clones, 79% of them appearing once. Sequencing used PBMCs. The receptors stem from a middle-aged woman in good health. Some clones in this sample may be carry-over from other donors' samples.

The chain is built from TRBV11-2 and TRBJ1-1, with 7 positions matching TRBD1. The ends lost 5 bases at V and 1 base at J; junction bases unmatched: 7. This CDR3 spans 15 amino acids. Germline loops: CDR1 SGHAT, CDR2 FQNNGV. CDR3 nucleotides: TGTGCCAGCAGCCCGAACCGGGACAGGAACACTGAAGCTTTCTTT. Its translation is CASSPNRDRNTEAFF.

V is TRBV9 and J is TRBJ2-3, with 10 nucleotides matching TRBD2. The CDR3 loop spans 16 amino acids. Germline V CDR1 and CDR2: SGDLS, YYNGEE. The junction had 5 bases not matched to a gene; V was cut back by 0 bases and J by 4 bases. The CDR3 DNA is TGTGCCAGCAGCGTAGTTATAGCGGGAGGTCCAGATACGCAGTATTTT. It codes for CASSVVIAGGPDTQYF.

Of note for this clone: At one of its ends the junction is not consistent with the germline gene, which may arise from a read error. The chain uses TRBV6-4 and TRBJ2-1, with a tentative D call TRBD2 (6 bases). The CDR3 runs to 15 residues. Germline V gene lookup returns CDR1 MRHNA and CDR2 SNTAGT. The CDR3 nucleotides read TGTGCCAGCAGTGACTCGAGAACTAGCTACAATGAGCGGTTCTTC. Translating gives CASSDSRTSYNERFF.

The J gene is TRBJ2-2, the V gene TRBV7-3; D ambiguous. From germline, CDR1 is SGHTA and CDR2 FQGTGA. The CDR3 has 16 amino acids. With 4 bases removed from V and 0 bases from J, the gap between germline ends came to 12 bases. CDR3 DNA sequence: TGTGCCAGCAGCTCCCCGGTTGGGACGAACACCGGGGAGCTGTTTTTT. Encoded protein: CASSSPVGTNTGELFF.

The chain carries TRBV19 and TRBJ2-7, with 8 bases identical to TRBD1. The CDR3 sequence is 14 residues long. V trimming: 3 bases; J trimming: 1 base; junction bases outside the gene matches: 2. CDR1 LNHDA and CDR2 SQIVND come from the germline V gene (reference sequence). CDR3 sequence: CASSMGQASYEQYF. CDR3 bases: TGTGCCAGTAGTATGGGACAGGCTTCCTACGAGCAGTACTTC.

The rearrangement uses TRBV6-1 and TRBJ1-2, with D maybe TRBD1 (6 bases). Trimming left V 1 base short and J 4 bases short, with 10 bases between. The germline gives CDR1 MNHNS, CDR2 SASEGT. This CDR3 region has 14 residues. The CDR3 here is CASSEGGASYGYTF. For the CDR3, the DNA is TGTGCCAGCAGTGAAGGGGGGGCCAGCTATGGCTACACCTTC.

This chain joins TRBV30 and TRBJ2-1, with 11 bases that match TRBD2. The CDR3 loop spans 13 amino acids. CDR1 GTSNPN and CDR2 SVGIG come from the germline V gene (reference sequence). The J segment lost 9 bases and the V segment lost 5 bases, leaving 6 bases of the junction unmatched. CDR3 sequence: CAWGNLAGGEQFF. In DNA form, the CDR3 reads TGTGCCTGGGGGAACCTAGCGGGAGGTGAGCAGTTCTTC.

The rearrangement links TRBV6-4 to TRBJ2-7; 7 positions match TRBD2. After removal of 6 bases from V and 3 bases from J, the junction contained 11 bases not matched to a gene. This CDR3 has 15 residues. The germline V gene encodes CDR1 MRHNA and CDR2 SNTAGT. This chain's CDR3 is CASSAEASGFYEQYF. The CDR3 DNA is TGTGCCAGCAGCGCCGAGGCTAGCGGATTCTACGAGCAGTACTTC.

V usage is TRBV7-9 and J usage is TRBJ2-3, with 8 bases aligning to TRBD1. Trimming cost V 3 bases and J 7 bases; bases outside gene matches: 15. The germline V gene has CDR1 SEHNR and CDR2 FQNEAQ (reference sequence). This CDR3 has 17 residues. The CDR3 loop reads CASSLIGQVDRENTQYF. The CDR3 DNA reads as TGTGCCAGCAGCTTGATTGGGCAGGTGGACAGGGAAAATACGCAGTATTTT.

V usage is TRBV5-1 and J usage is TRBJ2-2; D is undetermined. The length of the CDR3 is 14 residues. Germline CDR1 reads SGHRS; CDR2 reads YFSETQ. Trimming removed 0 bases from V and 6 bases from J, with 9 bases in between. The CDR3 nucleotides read TGCGCCAGCAGCTTGGAACGCATTGCCGGGGAGCTGTTTTTT. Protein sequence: CASSLERIAGELFF.

CDR3 region: CASSPEGTGTNEQFF. CDR3 DNA: TGCGCCAGCAGTCCGGAGGGGACAGGGACCAATGAGCAGTTCTTC. V is TRBV5-1 and J is TRBJ2-1; 9 bases match TRBD1. V was clipped by 5 bases and J by 6 bases; unmatched bases: 9. This CDR3 has 15 amino acids. Germline assignment: CDR1 SGHRS and CDR2 YFSETQ.

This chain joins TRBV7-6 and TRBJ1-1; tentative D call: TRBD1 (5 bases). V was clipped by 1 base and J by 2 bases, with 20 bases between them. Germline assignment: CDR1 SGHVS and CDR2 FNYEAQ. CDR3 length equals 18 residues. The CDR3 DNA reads TGTGCCAGCAGCTTAGGGGCTTGGGGCGGATATAGAAACACTGAAGCTTTCTTT. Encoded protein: CASSLGAWGGYRNTEAFF.